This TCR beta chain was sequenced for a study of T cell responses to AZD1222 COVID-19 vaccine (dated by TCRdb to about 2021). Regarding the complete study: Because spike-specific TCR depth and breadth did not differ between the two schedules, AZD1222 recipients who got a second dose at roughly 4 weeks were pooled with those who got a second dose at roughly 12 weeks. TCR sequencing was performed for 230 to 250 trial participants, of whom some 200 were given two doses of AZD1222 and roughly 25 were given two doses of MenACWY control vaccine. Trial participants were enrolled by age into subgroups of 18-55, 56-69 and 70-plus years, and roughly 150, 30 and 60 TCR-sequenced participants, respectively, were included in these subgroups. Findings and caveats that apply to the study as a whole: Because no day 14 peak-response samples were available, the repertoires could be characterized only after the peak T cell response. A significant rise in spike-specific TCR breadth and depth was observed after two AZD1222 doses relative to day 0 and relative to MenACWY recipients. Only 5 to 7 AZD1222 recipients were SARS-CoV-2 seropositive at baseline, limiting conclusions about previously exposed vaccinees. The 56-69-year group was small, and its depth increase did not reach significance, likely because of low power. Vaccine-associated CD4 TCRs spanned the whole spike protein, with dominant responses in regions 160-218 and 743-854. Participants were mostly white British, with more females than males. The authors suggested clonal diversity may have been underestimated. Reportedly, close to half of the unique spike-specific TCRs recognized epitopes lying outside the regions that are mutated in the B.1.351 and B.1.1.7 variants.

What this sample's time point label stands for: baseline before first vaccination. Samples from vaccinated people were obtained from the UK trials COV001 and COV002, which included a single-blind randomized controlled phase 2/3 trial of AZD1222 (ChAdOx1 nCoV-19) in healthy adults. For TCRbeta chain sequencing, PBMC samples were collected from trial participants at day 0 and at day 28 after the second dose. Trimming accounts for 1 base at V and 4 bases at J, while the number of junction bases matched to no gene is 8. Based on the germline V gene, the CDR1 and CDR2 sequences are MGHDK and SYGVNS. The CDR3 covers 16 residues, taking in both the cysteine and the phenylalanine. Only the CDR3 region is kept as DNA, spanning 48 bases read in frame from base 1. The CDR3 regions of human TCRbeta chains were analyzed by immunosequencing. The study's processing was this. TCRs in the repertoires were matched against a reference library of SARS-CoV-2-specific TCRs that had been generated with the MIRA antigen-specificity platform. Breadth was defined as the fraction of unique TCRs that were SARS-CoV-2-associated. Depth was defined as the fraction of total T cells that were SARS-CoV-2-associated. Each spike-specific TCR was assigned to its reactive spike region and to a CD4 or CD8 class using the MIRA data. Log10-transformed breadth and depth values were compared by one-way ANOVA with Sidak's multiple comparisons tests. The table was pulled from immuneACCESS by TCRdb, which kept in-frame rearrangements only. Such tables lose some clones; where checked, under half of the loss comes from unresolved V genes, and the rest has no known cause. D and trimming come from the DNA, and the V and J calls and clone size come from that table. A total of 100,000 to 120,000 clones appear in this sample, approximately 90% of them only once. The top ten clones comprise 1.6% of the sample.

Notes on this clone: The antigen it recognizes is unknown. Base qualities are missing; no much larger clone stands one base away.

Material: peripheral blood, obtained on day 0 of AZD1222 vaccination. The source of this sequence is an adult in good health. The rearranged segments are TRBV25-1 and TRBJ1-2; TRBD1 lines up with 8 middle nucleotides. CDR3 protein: CASSESRQGWVYGYTF. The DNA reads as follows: TGTGCCAGCAGTGAATCCCGACAGGGGTGGGTCTATGGCTACACCTTC.